This TCR beta chain was sequenced during a study of spatial heterogeneity in lung cancer (dated by TCRdb to about 2019). Looking at the study overall: Beta-chain transcripts were consistently detected in greater numbers than alpha-chain transcripts, which likely reflects a higher abundance of beta-chain transcripts. A strong correlation was found between TCR transcript counts in tumor regions and a T cell transcriptional module score from matched bulk RNA-seq. In non-small cell lung cancer, the study made a quantitative comparison of TCR alpha and beta repertoires among multiple tumor regions, matched nontumor lung and blood. In the raw uncorrected reads, each unique combination of TCR and UMI appeared more than ten times on average. At surgery, both alpha and beta chains were TCR-sequenced in about 200 tumor regions, fewer than 80 matched nontumor lung samples and 56 PBMC samples. Nonsynonymous mutation counts, determined by whole-exome sequencing of tumor tissue, were related to features of the TCR repertoire.

The CDR3 numbers 12 residues from cysteine through phenylalanine. Here the CDR3 DNA is all that survives: 36 bases in frame from base 1. The junction shows trimming of 3 bases on V and 5 bases on J, plus 7 bases between the germline ends. The method was 5' RACE. The listed sequencing device is NextSeq 500. In the TCR library protocol, a unique molecular identifier was attached to each TCR cDNA molecule so that PCR and sequencing errors could be corrected. The original pipeline was this. TCR identification, UMI-based error correction and CDR3 extraction were performed with Decombinator tools. Expanded TCRs were defined as those above a frequency of 2 per 1,000, corresponding to the top 1% of the tumor frequency distribution. Expanded tumor TCRs were classed as regional if statistically deemed absent (corrected P<0.05) from at least one tumor region, otherwise ubiquitous. Renyi diversity was calculated using the R vegan package after each repertoire was subsampled 100 times to 5,000 TCRs. CDR3 similarity networks were constructed using string-kernel similarity of amino acid triplets, with links drawn between CDR3s whose pairwise similarity was above 0.82. Starting from the raw public reads, TCRdb applied fastp trimming at Q25, assembled clones with MiXCR and retained in-frame beta chains. Records with the same CDR3 protein are collapsed into one entry carrying the most frequent genes and DNA. These V and J calls are TCRdb output, not the study's own analysis. Present in this sample are 1,500 or so distinct CDR3 sequences, more than 20% of which were seen just once. The top ten clones comprise roughly a tenth of the sample.

Regarding this clonotype: Its specific antigen is unknown. Base qualities were left out, and no much larger clone turns up one base away.

Overall results and qualifications from the work: TCR-seq coverage of tumor T cells was estimated at only approximately 7% for alpha chains and 13% for beta chains. Additional single-cell paired TCR alpha and beta sequencing was considered necessary to confirm, at a functional level, the hypothesis that regional TCRs recognize regional mutations. Counts of ubiquitous and regional expanded TCRs were found to correlate with counts of ubiquitous and regional nonsynonymous mutations, respectively. The tumor nonsynonymous mutation count correlated with the number of expanded intratumoral alpha and beta TCRs.

In light of the paper, this sample's time point label describes: sample taken at primary tumor resection. Donors were 72 patients with early-stage, untreated non-small cell lung cancer from the lung TRACERx cohort. TCR sequencing used whole RNA extracted from tumor and nontumor lung tissue, or from cryopreserved PBMC samples, without cell sorting. Patients were selected for TCR sequencing only if sufficient RNA was available from at least two tumor regions. Before selection, tumor and adjacent nontumor lung specimens were reviewed by a lung pathologist. The V and J genes are TRBV12-3 or TRBV12-4 and TRBJ1-1, with no D gene named confidently. This sample comprised lung tumor tissue, obtained at surgery. This receptor was identified in a female donor with early-stage non-small cell lung cancer. The bases read TGTGCCAGCAGTTTTGTAGTGACTGAAGCTTTCTTT. The resulting protein is CASSFVVTEAFF.